Listed here is a single T cell receptor (beta chain). Sequencing of TCR beta was performed on blood CD8+ T cells and on blood CD4+ T cells. The multiple sclerosis control group was made up of treatment-naive patients with stable or active relapsing-remitting disease. TEMRA cells were FACS-enriched and CD8+ and CD4+ T cells negatively isolated. This entry is derived from a study of CD8 T cells in Susac syndrome. After extraction with the RNeasy kit, roughly 0.45 to 1 ug of the RNA was reverse transcribed using random hexamers. From the immunoSEQ multiplex PCR reads, TCRdb called clonotypes with MiXCR, one entry per CDR3 protein. The table records roughly 140,000 distinct CDR3 sequences, approximately 94% of them present only once. The source material was CD8+ T cells from PBMCs. The clonotype was recovered from a human donor with multiple sclerosis.

Here the CDR3 DNA reads TGTGCCAGCAGTCACGGGACAGGGGCTTACGAGCAGTACTTC. It codes for CASSHGTGAYEQYF. The rearrangement joins TRBV9 to TRBJ2-7, with 10 bases that match TRBD1. With V trimmed by 5 bases and J by 4 bases, 6 bases remained unmatched. The CDR3 has 14 residues. Germline CDR1 and CDR2: SGDLS and YYNGEE.